This note documents a single T cell receptor beta chain sequence. Authors' analysis steps: Quantification of nucleated cells was approximated via reference gene primer amplification. Assay: immunoSEQ multiplex PCR; the TCRdb copy retains only in-frame clones and omits some. That table furnishes V, J and clone size, whereas the DNA furnished D and trimming. The sample records 100,000 to 150,000 clones, around four fifths being singletons. The record originates from a study of blood T cell repertoires in COVID-19. Study context: The origin of the acute and convalescent COVID-19 samples was the United States, Italy and Spain. T cells, B-cell-depleted T cells, or PBMCs provided the cDNA or gDNA that served as material.

This CDR3 spans 14 amino acids. The trim removed 3 bases at V and 3 bases at J, leaving 4 bases unmatched. Germline V gene lookup returns CDR1 SGHRS and CDR2 YFSETQ. The chain is built from TRBV5-1 and TRBJ2-3; the match to TRBD2 covers 7 bases. This TCR came from a human donor in a cohort sampled during active COVID-19. Sequenced input: peripheral blood. The CDR3 sequence: CASSSGLLTDTQYF. In DNA form, the CDR3 reads TGCGCCAGCAGCTCGGGACTACTAACAGATACGCAGTATTTT. The full variable domain, with the rest looked up from reference TRBV5-1 and TRBJ2-3, is KAGVTQTPRYLIKTRGQQVTLSCSPISGHRSVSWYQQTPGQGLQFLFEYFSETQRNKGNFPGRFSGRQFSNSRSEMNVSTLELGDSALYLCASSSGLLTDTQYFGPGTRLTVL.